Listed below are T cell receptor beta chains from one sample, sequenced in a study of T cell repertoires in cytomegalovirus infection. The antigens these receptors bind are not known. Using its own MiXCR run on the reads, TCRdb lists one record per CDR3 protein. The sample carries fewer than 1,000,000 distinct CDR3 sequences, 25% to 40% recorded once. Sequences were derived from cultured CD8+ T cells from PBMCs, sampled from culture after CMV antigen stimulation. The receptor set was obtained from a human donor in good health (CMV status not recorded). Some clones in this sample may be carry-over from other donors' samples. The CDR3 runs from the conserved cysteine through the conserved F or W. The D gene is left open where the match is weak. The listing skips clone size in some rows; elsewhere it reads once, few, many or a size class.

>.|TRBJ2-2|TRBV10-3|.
CATRGEISTGEVFF
TGTGCCACCAGGGGCGAAATTTCCACCGGGGAGGTGTTTTTT
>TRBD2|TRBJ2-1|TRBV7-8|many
CASSFLAGGHEQFF
TGTGCCAGCAGCTTCCTAGCGGGAGGCCATGAGCAGTTCTTC
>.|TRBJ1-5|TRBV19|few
CASSIGVAEFSNQPQHF
TGTGCCAGTAGTATAGGCGTGGCAGAATTTAGCAATCAGCCCCAGCATTTT
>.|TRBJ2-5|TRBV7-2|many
CASSSRPGVGQGSGFTGTQYF
TGTGCCAGCAGCTCCAGGCCCGGTGTAGGGCAGGGGAGCGGATTTACGGGAACCCAGTACTTC
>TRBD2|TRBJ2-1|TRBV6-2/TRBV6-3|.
CASSYSRGLAGNEQFF
TGTGCCAGCAGTTACTCGAGGGGACTAGCGGGCAATGAGCAGTTCTTC
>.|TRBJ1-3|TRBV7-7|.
CASSSSSDSGNTIYF
TGTGCTAGCAGCTCGTCGAGCGACTCTGGAAACACCATATATTTT
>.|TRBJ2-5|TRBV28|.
CANREQKYQETQYF
TGTGCCAACAGAGAACAGAAGTACCAAGAGACCCAGTACTTC
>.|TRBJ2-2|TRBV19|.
CASSIIGELFF
TGTGCCAGTAGTATAATTGGGGAGCTGTTTTTT
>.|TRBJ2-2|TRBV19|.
CASKGHDSNTGELFF
TGTGCCAGTAAGGGACACGACTCGAACACCGGGGAGCTGTTTTTT
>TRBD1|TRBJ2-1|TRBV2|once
CASIREGGAPYNEQFF
TGTGCCAGCATAAGAGAAGGGGGCGCCCCCTACAATGAGCAGTTCTTC
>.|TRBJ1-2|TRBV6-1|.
CASRSTGLYGYTF
TGTGCCAGCAGGTCGACAGGACTGTATGGCTACACCTTC
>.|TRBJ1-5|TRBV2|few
CASVKTSSAGGVQPQHF
TGTGCCAGCGTCAAAACCTCCAGCGCAGGAGGCGTACAGCCCCAGCATTTT
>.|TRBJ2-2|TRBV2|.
CASRAPDSYTGELFF
TGTGCCAGCAGGGCCCCGGACAGCTACACCGGGGAGCTGTTTTTT
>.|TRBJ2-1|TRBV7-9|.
CASTPLGGNEQFF
TGTGCCAGCACCCCCCTGGGGGGAAATGAGCAGTTCTTC
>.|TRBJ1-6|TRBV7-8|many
CASSLTEGGNSPLHF
TGTGCCAGCAGCTTGACGGAGGGAGGCAATTCACCCCTCCACTTT
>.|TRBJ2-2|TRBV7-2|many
CASSQYPVGELFF
TGTGCCAGCAGCCAATACCCAGTCGGGGAGCTGTTTTTT
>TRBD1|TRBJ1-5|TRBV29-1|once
CSVYTGQGNQPQHF
TGCAGCGTTTATACCGGACAGGGTAATCAGCCCCAGCATTTT
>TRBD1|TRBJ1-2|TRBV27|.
CASSLIPGQGGVSGGYTF
TGTGCCAGCAGTTTGATACCGGGACAGGGAGGCGTTTCAGGTGGCTACACCTTC
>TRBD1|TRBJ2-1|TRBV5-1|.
CASSGQARGNEQFF
TGCGCCAGCTCCGGACAGGCAAGGGGCAATGAGCAGTTCTTC
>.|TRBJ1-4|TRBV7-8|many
CASSPGTASNEKLFF
TGTGCCAGCAGCCCTGGGACGGCTTCTAATGAAAAACTGTTTTTT
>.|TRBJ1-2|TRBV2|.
CASSEEPFSYGYTF
TGTGCCAGCAGTGAAGAACCATTTTCCTATGGCTACACCTTC
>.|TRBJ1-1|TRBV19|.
CASSRRGPPGVEAFF
TGTGCCAGTTCACGCCGGGGGCCGCCTGGGGTAGAAGCTTTCTTT
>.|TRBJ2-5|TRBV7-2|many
CASSPSRDITYF
TGTGCCAGCAGCCCAAGCCGAGACATAACCTACTTC
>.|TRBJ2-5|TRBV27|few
CASSSEGWGETQYF
TGTGCCAGCAGTTCGGAAGGGTGGGGAGAGACCCAGTACTTC
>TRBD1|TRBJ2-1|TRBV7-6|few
CASSLGQGFEQFF
TGTGCCAGCAGCTTAGGACAGGGCTTTGAGCAGTTCTTC
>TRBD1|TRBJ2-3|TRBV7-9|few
CAAETGESTDTQYF
TGTGCCGCCGAAACAGGGGAGAGCACAGATACGCAGTATTTT
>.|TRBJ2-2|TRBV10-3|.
CAIYGTYTGELFF
TGTGCCATCTACGGGACATACACCGGGGAGCTGTTTTTT
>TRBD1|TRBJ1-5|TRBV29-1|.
CSVETGEGDQTQHF
TGCAGCGTCGAGACAGGGGAGGGGGATCAGACCCAGCATTTT
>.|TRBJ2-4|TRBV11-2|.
CASSSVLDLAKNIQYF
TGTGCCAGCAGCTCCGTCTTAGATCTGGCCAAAAACATTCAGTACTTC
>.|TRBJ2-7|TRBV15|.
CATSRPPTRTTYEQYF
TGTGCCACCAGCAGACCTCCGACCCGGACGACCTACGAGCAGTACTTC
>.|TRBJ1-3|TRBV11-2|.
CASSSGQWAAGNTIYF
TGTGCCAGCAGCTCGGGACAATGGGCAGCAGGAAACACCATATATTTT
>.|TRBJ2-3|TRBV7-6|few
CASSSAETDTQYF
TGTGCCAGCAGCTCGGCGGAGACAGATACGCAGTATTTT
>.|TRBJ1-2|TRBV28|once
CASSEAGSGYGYTF
TGTGCCAGCAGCGAGGCAGGATCTGGTTATGGCTACACCTTC
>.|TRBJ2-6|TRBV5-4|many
CASSSTGGSPSGANVLTF
TGTGCCAGCAGCTCGACAGGCGGGTCCCCCTCTGGGGCCAACGTCCTGACTTTC
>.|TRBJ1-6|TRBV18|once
CASSLLDSLNSPLHF
TGTGCCAGCTCACTGCTGGACAGCCTTAATTCACCCCTCCACTTT
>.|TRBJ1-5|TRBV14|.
CASSLGLYSPQHF
TGTGCCAGCAGCCTCGGACTCTACTCGCCCCAGCATTTT
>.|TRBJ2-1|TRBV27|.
CASSLGGFEQFF
TGTGCCAGCAGTTTAGGAGGGTTTGAGCAGTTCTTC
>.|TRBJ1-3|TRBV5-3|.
CASSLDWDTIYF
TGTGCCAGCAGCTTGGATTGGGACACCATATATTTT
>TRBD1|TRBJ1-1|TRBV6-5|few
CASSYSRQGYTEAFF
TGTGCCAGCAGTTACTCGCGACAGGGGTACACTGAAGCTTTCTTT
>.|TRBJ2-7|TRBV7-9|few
CASSPSRTIVSYEQYF
TGTGCCAGCAGCCCCTCTCGGACGATCGTATCCTACGAGCAGTACTTC
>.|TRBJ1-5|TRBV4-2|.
CASSQRTDSNQPQHF
TGTGCCAGCAGCCAACGGACAGATAGCAATCAGCCCCAGCATTTT
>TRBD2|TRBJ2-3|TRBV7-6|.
CASSPTSGGETDTQYF
TGTGCCAGCAGCCCGACTAGCGGGGGGGAAACAGATACGCAGTATTTT
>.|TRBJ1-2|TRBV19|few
CASSLQDGTYGYTF
TGTGCCAGTAGCCTTCAGGACGGAACCTATGGCTACACCTTC
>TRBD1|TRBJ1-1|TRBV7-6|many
CASSPDRDAEAFF
TGTGCCAGCAGCCCTGACAGGGATGCTGAAGCTTTCTTT
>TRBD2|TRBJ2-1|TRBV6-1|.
CASSLTGTSIYNEQFF
TGTGCCAGCAGTTTAACCGGGACTAGTATCTACAATGAGCAGTTCTTC
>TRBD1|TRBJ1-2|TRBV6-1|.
CATIGQGVNYGYTF
TGTGCCACTATCGGACAGGGTGTAAACTATGGCTACACCTTC
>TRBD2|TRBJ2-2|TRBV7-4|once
CVSSQGGSPANTGELFF
TGTGTCAGCAGCCAAGGCGGGAGCCCCGCGAACACCGGGGAGCTGTTTTTT
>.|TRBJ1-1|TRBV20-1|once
CSGGLGTEAFF
TGCAGTGGGGGGCTTGGCACTGAAGCTTTCTTT
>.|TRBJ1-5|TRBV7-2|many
CASSLEEWGDQPQHF
TGTGCCAGCAGCTTAGAGGAATGGGGGGATCAGCCCCAGCATTTT